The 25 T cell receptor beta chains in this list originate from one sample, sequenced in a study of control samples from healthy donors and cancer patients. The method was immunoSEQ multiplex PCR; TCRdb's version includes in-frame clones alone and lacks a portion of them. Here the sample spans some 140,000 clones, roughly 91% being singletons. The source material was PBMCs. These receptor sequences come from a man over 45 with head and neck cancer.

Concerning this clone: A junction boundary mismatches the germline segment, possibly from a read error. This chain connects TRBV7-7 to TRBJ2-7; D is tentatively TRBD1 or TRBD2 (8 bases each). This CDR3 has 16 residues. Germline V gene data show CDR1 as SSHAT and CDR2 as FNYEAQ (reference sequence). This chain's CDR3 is CASRTGGDRHIYEQYF. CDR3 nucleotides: TGTGCTAGCAGAACCGGGGGGGACAGGCACATCTACGAGCAGTACTTC.

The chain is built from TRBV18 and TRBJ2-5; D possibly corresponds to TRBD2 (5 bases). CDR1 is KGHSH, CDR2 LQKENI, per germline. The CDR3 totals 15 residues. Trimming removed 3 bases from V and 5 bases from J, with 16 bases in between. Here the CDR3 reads CASSPGGLRLETQYF. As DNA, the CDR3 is TGTGCCAGCTCACCGGGCGGACTGCGATTGGAGACCCAGTACTTC.

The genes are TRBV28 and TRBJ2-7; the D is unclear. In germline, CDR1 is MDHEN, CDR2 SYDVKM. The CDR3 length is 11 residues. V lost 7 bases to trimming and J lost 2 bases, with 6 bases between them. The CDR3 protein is CASTGTYEQYF. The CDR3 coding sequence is TGTGCCAGCACAGGCACCTACGAGCAGTACTTC.

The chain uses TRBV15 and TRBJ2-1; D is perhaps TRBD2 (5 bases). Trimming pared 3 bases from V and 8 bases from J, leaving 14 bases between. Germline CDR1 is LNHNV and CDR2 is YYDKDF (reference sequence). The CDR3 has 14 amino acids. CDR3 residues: CATSSPGEWDEQFF. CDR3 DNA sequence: TGTGCCACCAGCAGCCCCGGGGAATGGGATGAGCAGTTCTTC. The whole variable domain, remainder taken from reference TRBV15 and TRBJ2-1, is DAMVIQNPRYQVTQFGKPVTLSCSQTLNHNVMYWYQQKSSQAPKLLFHYYDKDFNNEADTPDNFQSRRPNTSFCFLDIRSPGLGDTAMYLCATSSPGEWDEQFFGPGTRLTVL.

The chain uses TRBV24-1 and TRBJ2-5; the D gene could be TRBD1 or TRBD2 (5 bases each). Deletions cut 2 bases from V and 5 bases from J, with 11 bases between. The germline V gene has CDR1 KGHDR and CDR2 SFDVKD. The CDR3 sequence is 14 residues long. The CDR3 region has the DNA TGTGCCACCAGTGATTCGGGACCGGGTGAGACCCAGTACTTC. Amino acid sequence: CATSDSGPGETQYF.

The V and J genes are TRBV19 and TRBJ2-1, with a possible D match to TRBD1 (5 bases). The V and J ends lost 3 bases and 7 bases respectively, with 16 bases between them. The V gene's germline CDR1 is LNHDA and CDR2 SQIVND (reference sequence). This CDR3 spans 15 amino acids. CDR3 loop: CASSIFPSRQNEQFF. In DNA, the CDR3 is TGTGCCAGTAGTATCTTCCCAAGCAGACAGAATGAGCAGTTCTTC.

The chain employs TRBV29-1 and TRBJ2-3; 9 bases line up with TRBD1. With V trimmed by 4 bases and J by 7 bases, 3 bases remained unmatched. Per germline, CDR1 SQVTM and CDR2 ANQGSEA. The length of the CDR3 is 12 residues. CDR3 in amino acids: CSVAQGAHTQYF. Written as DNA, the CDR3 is TGCAGCGTTGCACAGGGGGCACATACGCAGTATTTT.

CDR3 loop: CASSLYGTGVDSPLHF. The CDR3 coding sequence is TGCGCCAGCAGCTTATACGGGACAGGGGTTGACTCACCCCTCCACTTT. The chain joins TRBV5-1 to TRBJ1-6, with TRBD1 matching 10 bases. Per the germline V gene, CDR1 is SGHRS and CDR2 is YFSETQ. Germline trimming cut 2 bases from V and 10 bases from J; bases unmatched to any gene: 9. The CDR3 runs to 16 residues.

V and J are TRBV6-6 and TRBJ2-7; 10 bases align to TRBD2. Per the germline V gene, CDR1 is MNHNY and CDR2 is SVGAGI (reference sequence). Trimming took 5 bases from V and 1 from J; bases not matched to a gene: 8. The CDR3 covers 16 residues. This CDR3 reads CASSLLGLAESYEQYF. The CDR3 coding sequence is TGTGCCAGCAGTCTGCTCGGACTAGCGGAGTCCTACGAGCAGTACTTC.

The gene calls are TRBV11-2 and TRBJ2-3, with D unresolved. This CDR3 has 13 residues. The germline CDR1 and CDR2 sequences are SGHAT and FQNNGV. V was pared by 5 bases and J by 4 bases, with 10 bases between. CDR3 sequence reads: CASSHPPSDTQYF. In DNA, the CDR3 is TGTGCCAGCAGCCACCCCCCTTCAGATACGCAGTATTTT.

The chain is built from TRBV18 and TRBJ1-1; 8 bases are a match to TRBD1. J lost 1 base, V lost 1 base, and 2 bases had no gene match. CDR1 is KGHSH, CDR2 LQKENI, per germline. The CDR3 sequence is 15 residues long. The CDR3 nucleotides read TGTGCCAGCTCACCACTCGGACAGGGGAACACTGAAGCTTTCTTT. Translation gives CASSPLGQGNTEAFF.

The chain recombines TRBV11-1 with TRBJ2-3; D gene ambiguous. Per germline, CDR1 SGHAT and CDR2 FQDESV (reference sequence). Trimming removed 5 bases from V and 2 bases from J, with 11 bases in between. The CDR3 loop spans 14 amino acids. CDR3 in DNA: TGTGCCAGCAGCCTTATACCATTCACAGATACGCAGTATTTT. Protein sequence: CASSLIPFTDTQYF.

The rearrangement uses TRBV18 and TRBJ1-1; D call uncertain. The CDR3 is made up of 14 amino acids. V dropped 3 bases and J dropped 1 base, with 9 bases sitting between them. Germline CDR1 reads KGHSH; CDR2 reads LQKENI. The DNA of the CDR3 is TGTGCCAGCTCACCCGGCGCGGGGAACACTGAAGCTTTCTTT. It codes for CASSPGAGNTEAFF.

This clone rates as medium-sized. DNA for the CDR3: TGTGCCAGCAGTGACGAGGCGGGGACGGGCAATGAGCAGTTCTTC. Translation gives CASSDEAGTGNEQFF. The chain combines TRBV6-4 with TRBJ2-1, with a tentative D call TRBD2 (6 bases). The CDR3 is 15 amino acids. Germline lookup yields CDR1 MRHNA and CDR2 SNTAGT. The V and J ends lost 2 bases and 6 bases respectively, with 14 bases between them.

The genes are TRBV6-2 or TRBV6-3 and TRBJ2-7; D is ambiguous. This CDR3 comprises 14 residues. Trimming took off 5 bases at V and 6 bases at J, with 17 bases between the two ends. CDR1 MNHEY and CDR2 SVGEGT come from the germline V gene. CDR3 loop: CASSRSSSPTEQYF. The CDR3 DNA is TGTGCCAGCAGTAGGAGCTCATCTCCCACCGAGCAGTACTTC.

CDR3 bases: TGTGCCAGCAGCTTAGAAGGGGGAGAGACCCAGTACTTC. This sequence encodes CASSLEGGETQYF. The chain combines TRBV7-9 with TRBJ2-5; TRBD1 is a possible D gene (6 bases). Germline values: CDR1 SEHNR, CDR2 FQNEAQ (reference sequence). The CDR3 spans 13 residues. Trimming removed 1 base at V and 4 bases at J, with 7 bases between.

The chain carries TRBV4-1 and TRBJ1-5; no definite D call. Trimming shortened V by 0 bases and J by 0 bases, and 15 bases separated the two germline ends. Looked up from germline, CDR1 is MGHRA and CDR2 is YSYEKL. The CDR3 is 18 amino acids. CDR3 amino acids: CASSQDSEQPYSNQPQHF. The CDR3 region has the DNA TGCGCCAGCAGCCAAGATTCTGAACAGCCCTATAGCAATCAGCCCCAGCATTTT.

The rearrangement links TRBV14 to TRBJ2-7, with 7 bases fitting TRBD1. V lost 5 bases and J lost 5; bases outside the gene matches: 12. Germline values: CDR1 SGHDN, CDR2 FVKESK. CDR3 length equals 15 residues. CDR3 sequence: CASSFPTGSENEQYF. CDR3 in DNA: TGTGCCAGCAGCTTCCCGACAGGGAGTGAAAACGAGCAGTACTTC.

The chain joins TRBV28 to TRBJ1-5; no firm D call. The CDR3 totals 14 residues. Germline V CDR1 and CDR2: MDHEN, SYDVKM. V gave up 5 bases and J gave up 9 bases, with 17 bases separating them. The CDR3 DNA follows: TGTGCCAGCAGTGCCCTAGCGGGTTGGCGGCCCCAGCATTTT. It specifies CASSALAGWRPQHF.

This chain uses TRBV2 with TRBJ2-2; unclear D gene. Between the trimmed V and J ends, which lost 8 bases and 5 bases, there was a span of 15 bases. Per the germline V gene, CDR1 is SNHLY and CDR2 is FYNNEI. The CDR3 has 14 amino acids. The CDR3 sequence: CASLHPSGTGELFF. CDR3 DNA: TGTGCCAGCCTCCACCCCTCCGGGACCGGGGAGCTGTTTTTT.

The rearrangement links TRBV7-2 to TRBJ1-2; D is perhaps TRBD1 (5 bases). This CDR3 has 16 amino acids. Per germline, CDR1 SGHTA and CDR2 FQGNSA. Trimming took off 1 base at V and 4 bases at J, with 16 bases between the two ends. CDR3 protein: CASSLGRGRLTYGYTF. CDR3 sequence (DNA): TGTGCCAGCAGCTTAGGGAGGGGCAGGTTGACCTATGGCTACACCTTC.

The CDR3 spells CASSSGTIGNTIYF. The CDR3 DNA sequence: TGTGCCAGCAGTTCCGGGACGATAGGAAACACCATATATTTT. The chain has TRBV6-6 and TRBJ1-3, with D possibly matching TRBD1 (5 bases). The V and J ends lost 4 bases and 4 bases respectively, with 11 bases between them. Germline V gene data show CDR1 as MNHNY and CDR2 as SVGAGI (reference sequence). The CDR3 spans 14 residues.

The DNA of the CDR3 is TGCGCCAGCAGCCCGTTCGGGGGGAACACTGAAGCTTTCTTT. Its translation is CASSPFGGNTEAFF. The chain couples TRBV5-1 to TRBJ1-1; possible D gene TRBD1, 5 bases. The CDR3 spans 14 residues. The germline V gene encodes CDR1 SGHRS and CDR2 YFSETQ. The ends were cut back, 4 bases at V and 1 base at J, with 11 bases in the middle.

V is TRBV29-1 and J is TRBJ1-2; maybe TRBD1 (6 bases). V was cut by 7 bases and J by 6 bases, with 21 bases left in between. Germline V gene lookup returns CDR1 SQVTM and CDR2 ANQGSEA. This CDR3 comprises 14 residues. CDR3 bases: TGCAGCGGTACCGGTTCAGGGGTCGGAAATGGCTACACCTTC. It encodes CSGTGSGVGNGYTF.

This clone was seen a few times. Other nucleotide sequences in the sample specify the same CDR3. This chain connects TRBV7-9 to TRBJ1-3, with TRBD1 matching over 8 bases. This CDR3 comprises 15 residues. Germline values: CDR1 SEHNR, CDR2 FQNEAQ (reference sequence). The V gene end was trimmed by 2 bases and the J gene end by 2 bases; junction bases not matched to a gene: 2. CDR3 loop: CASSLQGAPGNTIYF. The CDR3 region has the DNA TGTGCCAGCAGCTTACAGGGGGCGCCTGGAAACACCATATATTTT. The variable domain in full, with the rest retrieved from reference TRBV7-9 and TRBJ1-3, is DTGVSQNPRHKITKRGQNVTFRCDPISEHNRLYWYRQTLGQGPEFLTYFQNEAQLEKSRLLSDRFSAERPKGSFSTLEIQRTEQGDSAMYLCASSLQGAPGNTIYFGEGSWLTVV.